These 6 T cell receptor beta chains were sequenced from one sample in a study of T cell repertoires in cytomegalovirus infection. TCRdb itself ran the reads through MiXCR, one entry per CDR3 protein. The sample shows about 530,000 distinct CDR3 sequences, about a quarter of them seen only once. The sequenced sample consisted of PBMCs. All receptors come from a human donor in good health (CMV status not recorded). Some clones in this sample may be carry-over from other donors' samples.

This clonotype was observed at least ten times. The chain uses TRBV11-1 and TRBJ1-1; D ambiguous. CDR1 is SGHAT and CDR2 is FQDESV in the germline V gene (reference sequence). This CDR3 comprises 17 residues. V lost 5 bases and J 6 bases, leaving 25 bases between the germline ends. CDR3 loop: CASSDRPRSGGVSEAFF. The CDR3 coding sequence is TGTGCCAGCAGCGATCGCCCAAGATCGGGTGGGGTATCTGAAGCTTTCTTT. Filled out from reference TRBV11-1 and TRBJ1-1, the complete variable domain reads EAEVAQSPRYKITEKSQAVAFWCDPISGHATLYWYRQILGQGPELLVQFQDESVVDDSQLPKDRFSAERLKGVDSTLKIQPAELGDSAMYLCASSDRPRSGGVSEAFFGQGTRLTVV.

There are a few counts of this clonotype. J is TRBJ1-1 and V is TRBV7-2; 8 bases line up with TRBD1. The junction had 6 bases not matched to a gene; V was cut back by 5 bases and J by 7 bases. The CDR3 loop spans 13 amino acids. CDR1 is SGHTA and CDR2 is FQGNSA in the germline V gene. CDR3 protein: CASSQKQGVEAFF. The CDR3 region has the DNA TGTGCCAGCAGCCAAAAACAGGGGGTTGAAGCTTTCTTT.

The chain couples TRBV11-2 to TRBJ2-7; D is uncertain. This CDR3 is built from 12 residues. The ends were cut back, 3 bases at V and 7 bases at J, with 10 bases in the middle. Germline-derived CDR1 and CDR2 are SGHAT and FQNNGV. DNA of the CDR3: TGTGCCAGCAGCTTCGGGTTTAGAGAGCAGTACGTC. Translating it yields CASSFGFREQYV.

The chain has TRBV4-3 and TRBJ2-7; possibly TRBD2 for D (5 bases). There are 17 residues in the CDR3. The V gene's germline CDR1 is LGHNA and CDR2 YSLEER. The ends were cut back, 0 bases at V and 0 bases at J, with 15 bases in the middle. This CDR3 is CASSQEGSVTISYEQYV. CDR3 bases: TGCGCCAGCAGCCAAGAAGGTAGCGTCACAATCTCCTACGAGCAGTACGTC.

This clonotype has more than one count but fewer than ten. The chain carries TRBV4-1 and TRBJ2-4; D possibly corresponds to TRBD2 (6 bases). V lost 4 bases, J lost 1 base, and 11 bases lay in between. Germline V gene data show CDR1 as MGHRA and CDR2 as YSYEKL. CDR3 length: 15 amino acids. CDR3 DNA: TGCGCCAGCAGCCTAGGTGCGGGGGCCAAAAACATTCAGTACTTC. This gives the protein CASSLGAGAKNIQYF.

The V and J genes are TRBV29-1 and TRBJ2-5, with D perhaps assigned TRBD1 or TRBD2 (5 bases each). The CDR3 totals 12 residues. V lost 6 bases and J lost 5, with 13 bases in between. CDR1 is SQVTM and CDR2 is ANQGSEA in the germline V gene. In DNA form, the CDR3 reads TGCAGCGTCCGTCGGGACGCTGAGACCCAGTACTTC. It codes for CSVRRDAETQYF.